Presented here are 12 T cell receptor beta chains from one specimen sequenced in a study of blood T cell repertoires in COVID-19. Here immunoSEQ multiplex PCR was the method, and the copy in TCRdb shows in-frame clones only, minus some. The sample holds about 210,000 clones, 75% to 85% seen once. Sequenced input: peripheral blood. Receptor source: a man aged 35 to 55 who had recovered from COVID-19.

The chain couples TRBV27 to TRBJ1-5, with D maybe TRBD1 (5 bases). Germline-derived CDR1 and CDR2 are MNHEY and SMNVEV (reference sequence). Trimming pared 6 bases from V and 7 bases from J, leaving 13 bases between. The CDR3 runs to 13 residues. CDR3 loop: CASRAQGLQPQHF. In DNA, the CDR3 is TGTGCCAGCAGGGCTCAGGGTCTGCAGCCCCAGCATTTT.

The V and J genes are TRBV30 and TRBJ1-2; perhaps TRBD1 as D (5 bases). Trimming took off 1 base at V and 4 bases at J, with 10 bases between the two ends. Germline V gene data show CDR1 as GTSNPN and CDR2 as SVGIG (reference sequence). CDR3 length: 13 residues. CDR3 in DNA: TGTGCCTGGAGTGAAGGGGAGGGCTATGGCTACACCTTC. Translated: CAWSEGEGYGYTF.

The J gene is TRBJ1-4, the V gene TRBV6-2 or TRBV6-3, with unresolved D. The CDR3 length is 14 residues. Between the trimmed V and J ends, which lost 4 bases and 4 bases, there was a span of 10 bases. Germline loops: CDR1 MNHEY, CDR2 SVGEGT. The CDR3 DNA follows: TGTGCCAGCAGTTTGGACGGGGATAATGAAAAACTGTTTTTT. The encoded protein is CASSLDGDNEKLFF.

This sequence joins TRBV7-2 and TRBJ2-2; 7 bases line up with TRBD1. V lost 2 bases to trimming and J lost 0 bases; unmatched junction nucleotides: 3. The CDR3 spans 16 residues. CDR1 is SGHTA and CDR2 is FQGNSA in the germline V gene. The CDR3 nucleotides are TGTGCCAGCAGCTTAATGGGGACAGCGAACACCGGGGAGCTGTTTTTT. Encoded protein: CASSLMGTANTGELFF.

The V call is TRBV12-3 or TRBV12-4, the J call TRBJ1-1; no clear D. The CDR3 sequence is 13 residues long. With 0 bases removed from V and 8 bases from J, the gap between germline ends came to 10 bases. CDR3 DNA: TGTGCCAGCAGTTTAGCGCCGGAGCAGGAAGCTTTCTTT. The encoded protein is CASSLAPEQEAFF.

This chain uses TRBV18 with TRBJ2-1, with D possibly matching TRBD2 (6 bases). The germline V gene has CDR1 KGHSH and CDR2 LQKENI. V was shortened by 2 bases and J by 8 bases, with 13 bases between the two germline ends. This CDR3 has 14 residues. CDR3 region: CASSPRRERDEQFF. DNA for the CDR3: TGTGCCAGCTCACCAAGGAGGGAACGGGATGAGCAGTTCTTC.

In DNA form, the CDR3 reads TGTGCCAGCTCACACAGGGTAAATCAGCCCCAGCATTTT. It codes for CASSHRVNQPQHF. This chain connects TRBV7-2 to TRBJ1-5, with D perhaps matching TRBD1 (6 bases). Germline loops: CDR1 SGHTA, CDR2 FQGNSA. The CDR3 is made up of 13 amino acids. Trimming stripped 8 bases from V and 4 bases from J, with 12 bases between.

The rearrangement uses TRBV4-1 and TRBJ1-1; a possible D gene is TRBD1 (5 bases). Trimming shortened V by 4 bases and J by 0 bases, and 9 bases separated the two germline ends. The CDR3 consists of 14 residues. The germline V gene has CDR1 MGHRA and CDR2 YSYEKL. CDR3 in amino acids: CASSPTGMNTEAFF. CDR3 nucleotide sequence: TGCGCCAGCAGCCCAACAGGCATGAACACTGAAGCTTTCTTT.

The chain carries TRBV29-1 and TRBJ2-7, with 8 bases matching TRBD1. Per the germline V gene, CDR1 is SQVTM and CDR2 is ANQGSEA. There are 13 residues in the CDR3. V shed 6 bases, J shed 3 bases, and the junction held 7 bases outside the gene matches. The CDR3 here is CSVDKQGGYEQYF. CDR3 nucleotide sequence: TGCAGCGTGGACAAACAGGGGGGCTACGAGCAGTACTTC.

The chain combines TRBV18 with TRBJ2-3; possible D gene TRBD2, 6 bases. V gave up 3 bases and J gave up 3 bases, with 13 bases separating them. Germline V CDR1 and CDR2: KGHSH, LQKENI. The CDR3 spans 15 residues. CDR3 residues: CASSPSGGRTDTQYF. CDR3 sequence (DNA): TGTGCCAGCTCACCCTCCGGGGGTAGAACAGATACGCAGTATTTT.

About this clone: Relative to the germline gene, one junction end is altered; a read error may explain this. V is TRBV7-7 and J is TRBJ2-1, with TRBD2 identical over 10 bases. CDR3 length equals 14 residues. Germline CDR1 SSHAT, CDR2 FNYEAQ (reference sequence). The DNA for the CDR3 is TGTGCTAGCAGCCGGACTAGCGGAATCGGTGAGCAGTTCTTC. Protein sequence: CASSRTSGIGEQFF.

The genes are TRBV10-3 and TRBJ1-5; unclear D gene. CDR1 and CDR2 from the germline V gene are ENHRY and SYGVKD. With 3 bases removed from V and 6 bases from J, the gap between germline ends came to 12 bases. The CDR3 loop spans 14 amino acids. The CDR3 sequence: CAISDGQVSQPQHF. In DNA, the CDR3 is TGTGCCATCAGTGATGGTCAGGTCAGTCAGCCCCAGCATTTT.